This T cell receptor beta chain was profiled in a study of spatial heterogeneity in lung cancer. Background on the study: Each distinct TCR and UMI combination averaged more than ten appearances in raw reads. Study-level points and caveats: For expanded intratumoral alpha and beta TCRs, counts tracked tumor mutation counts.

Described time point: sample taken at primary tumor resection. Unsorted whole RNA of tumor, nontumor lung or frozen PBMC was sequenced. Via MiXCR, TCRdb re-called the 5' RACE reads, giving one row per CDR3 protein. The repertoire holds over 9,000 distinct CDR3 sequences, with approximately 12% as singletons. Many counts were recorded for this clonotype. What it recognizes is unknown. Germline CDR1 reads SGHRS; CDR2 reads YFSETQ. CDR3 length equals 13 residues. V was clipped by 0 bases and J by 7 bases, with 8 bases between them. The material was lung tumor tissue, obtained at surgery. The chain combines TRBV5-1 with TRBJ1-5; D is unclear. The TCR comes from a male donor with early-stage non-small cell lung cancer. The CDR3 nucleotides read TGCGCCAGCAGCTTGGGGACGGGCCAGCCCCAGCATTTT. This translates into CASSLGTGQPQHF.